The 29 T cell receptor beta chains listed next were all sequenced from one sample in a study of persistence of HIV-infected CD4 T cells. Overlapping HIV-1 Gag 15-mer peptides at approximately 0.96 ug per peptide per mL were used. Responding CD4+ T cells were sorted by upregulation of both CD40 ligand and CD69. For these receptors, no antigen is known. This was the immunoSEQ version 4 assay in survey mode. Assay: immunoSEQ multiplex PCR; the TCRdb copy retains only in-frame clones and omits some. Here the sample spans 20,000 to 25,000 clones, under 80% being singletons. The specimen was CD4+ T cells sorted from PBMCs after approximately 19-hour stimulation, collected from a patient who received antiretroviral therapy. The receptors here all came from an adult man with HIV who was CMV-seropositive.

The chain joins TRBV5-4 to TRBJ2-6; D is uncertain. V lost 2 bases to trimming and J lost 0 bases, with 6 bases between them. Germline V gene data show CDR1 as SGHNT and CDR2 as YYREEE (reference sequence). The CDR3 totals 15 residues. CDR3 loop: CASSFRSSGANVLTF. CDR3 coding DNA: TGTGCCAGCAGCTTTAGAAGCTCTGGGGCCAACGTCCTGACTTTC.

In its sample, this clone was seen a few times. The chain combines TRBV4-1 with TRBJ1-1; maybe TRBD1 (6 bases). CDR1 is MGHRA and CDR2 is YSYEKL in the germline V gene. V lost 4 bases and J 3 bases, leaving 18 bases between the germline ends. The CDR3 totals 16 residues. The CDR3 sequence: CASSPLEGHWDTEAFF. In DNA, the CDR3 is TGCGCCAGCAGCCCCCTCGAGGGACACTGGGACACTGAAGCTTTCTTT.

This clone was picked up a small number of times. This chain uses TRBV4-2 with TRBJ1-5, with TRBD1 matching 9 bases. Looked up from germline, CDR1 is LGHNA and CDR2 is YNFKEQ. Trimming at V came to 1 base and at J to 5 bases, leaving 12 bases not matched to a gene. This CDR3 spans 18 amino acids. The CDR3 sequence is CASSQGETGGGRDQPQHF. The CDR3 coding sequence is TGTGCCAGCAGCCAAGGGGAGACAGGGGGAGGTCGAGATCAGCCCCAGCATTTT.

The chain employs TRBV7-2 and TRBJ2-2, with a possible D match to TRBD1 (5 bases). From germline, CDR1 is SGHTA and CDR2 FQGNSA. This CDR3 region has 13 residues. V gave up 1 base and J gave up 5 bases, with 5 bases separating them. In nucleotides, the CDR3 is TGTGCCAGCAGCTTAGAGGGGACCGGGGAGCTGTTTTTT. Amino acid sequence: CASSLEGTGELFF.

In its sample, this clone is medium-sized. V gene TRBV19 combines with J gene TRBJ1-5; D is possibly TRBD1 (5 bases). The germline V and J ends were trimmed by 7 bases and 6 bases, with 19 bases remaining between them. The CDR3 length is 15 residues. The germline CDR1 and CDR2 sequences are LNHDA and SQIVND (reference sequence). The CDR3 coding sequence is TGTGCCAGTACATCCTTGGGCGGGGCAGGTCAGCCCCAGCATTTT. Its translation: CASTSLGGAGQPQHF.

The chain uses TRBV3-1 (or the pseudogene TRBV3-2) and TRBJ1-2; 8 bases match TRBD1. CDR1 is LGHDT and CDR2 is YNNKEL in the germline V gene (reference sequence). The CDR3 loop spans 12 amino acids. V shed 11 bases and J 6 bases; nucleotides not matched to a gene: 8. CDR3 nucleotide sequence: TGTGCCTCTTCAGGGGGCGATAATGGCTACACCTTC. Translating it yields CASSGGDNGYTF.

The chain carries TRBV7-6 and TRBJ1-1; D not certain. Between the trimmed V and J ends, which lost 1 base and 4 bases, there was a span of 16 bases. There are 16 residues in the CDR3. CDR1 is SGHVS, CDR2 FNYEAQ, per germline. CDR3 sequence: CASSLGTGIPATEAFF. In DNA form, the CDR3 reads TGTGCCAGCAGCTTAGGGACGGGGATTCCCGCCACTGAAGCTTTCTTT.

V usage is TRBV3-1 (or the pseudogene TRBV3-2) and J usage is TRBJ1-1, with unresolved D. Trimming pared 1 base from V and 9 bases from J, leaving 9 bases between. Germline assignment: CDR1 LGHDT and CDR2 YNNKEL (reference sequence). The CDR3 runs to 12 residues. The CDR3 nucleotides read TGTGCCAGCAGCCAAGCCGGCTCGCAAGCTTTCTTT. Translation: CASSQAGSQAFF.

This sequence joins TRBV28 and TRBJ1-3; D unresolved. Germline CDR1 MDHEN, CDR2 SYDVKM. CDR3 size: 14 residues. V lost 2 bases and J 2 bases, leaving 7 bases between the germline ends. The CDR3 region is CASSLEPAGNTIYF. DNA of the CDR3: TGTGCCAGCAGTTTAGAGCCCGCTGGAAACACCATATATTTT.

This clone was counted a few times. The rearrangement joins TRBV5-1 to TRBJ2-7; the D gene could be TRBD1 or TRBD2 (5 bases each). CDR3 length: 15 residues. The V gene lost 5 bases and the J gene lost 1 base, with 16 bases spanning the gap. From germline, CDR1 is SGHRS and CDR2 YFSETQ. CDR3 nucleotides: TGCGCCAGCAGGGAGGAGCCAGGGCAATCCTACGAGCAGTACTTC. This codes for CASREEPGQSYEQYF.

The J gene is TRBJ1-1, the V gene TRBV3-1 (or the pseudogene TRBV3-2); 10 nucleotides align to TRBD1. V was clipped by 0 bases and J by 2 bases; unmatched bases: 6. Germline V gene data show CDR1 as LGHDT and CDR2 as YNNKEL (reference sequence). CDR3 length: 17 residues. The DNA for the CDR3 is TGTGCCAGCAGCCAAGATCCCCCGACAGGGGGCAACACTGAAGCTTTCTTT. Protein product: CASSQDPPTGGNTEAFF.

The chain recombines TRBV12-5 with TRBJ1-1; D unresolved. This CDR3 is 15 amino acids long. Germline CDR1 LGHNT, CDR2 FRNRAP. The V gene lost 1 base and the J gene lost 4 bases, with 13 bases spanning the gap. The CDR3 DNA follows: TGTGCTAGTGGTTTGGCCCAACCATCGGGCACTGAAGCTTTCTTT. It translates to CASGLAQPSGTEAFF. The full variable domain, its missing parts supplied by reference TRBV12-5 and TRBJ1-1, is DARVTQTPRHKVTEMGQEVTMRCQPILGHNTVFWYRQTMMQGLELLAYFRNRAPLDDSGMPKDRFSAEMPDATLATLKIQPSEPRDSAVYFCASGLAQPSGTEAFFGQGTRLTVV.

This clone was picked up a small number of times. The chain joins TRBV5-4 to TRBJ2-3; perhaps TRBD2 as D (5 bases). This CDR3 spans 16 amino acids. The germline V and J ends were trimmed by 4 bases and 3 bases, with 18 bases remaining between them. From germline, CDR1 is SGHNT and CDR2 YYREEE (reference sequence). CDR3 sequence: CASSPYREGATDTQYF. The CDR3 DNA follows: TGTGCCAGCAGCCCCTATCGGGAAGGTGCAACAGATACGCAGTATTTT. Drawing the rest from reference TRBV5-4 and TRBJ2-3, the complete variable domain is ETGVTQSPTHLIKTRGQQVTLRCSSQSGHNTVSWYQQALGQGPQFIFQYYREEENGRGNFPPRFSGLQFPNYSSELNVNALELDDSALYLCASSPYREGATDTQYFGPGTRLTVL.

V and J are TRBV5-1 and TRBJ2-7; the D is unclear. The CDR3 has 14 amino acids. Trimming took 4 bases from V and 3 from J, leaving 14 bases between them. Germline V gene sequence: CDR1 SGHRS, CDR2 YFSETQ. CDR3 nucleotides: TGCGCCAGCAGCAACCCCCAAACCTACTACGAGCAGTACTTC. It yields the protein CASSNPQTYYEQYF.

For this clone: One end of the junction does not line up with germline, which may come from a read error. The chain recombines TRBV2 with TRBJ2-2; D not certain. Germline CDR1 is SNHLY and CDR2 is FYNNEI. CDR3 size: 17 residues. CDR3 DNA sequence: TGTGCCAGCAGCGAAGGTCGTCTGCCAGGAAAAACCGGGGAGCTGTTTTTT. This encodes CASSEGRLPGKTGELFF.

This chain uses TRBV11-3 with TRBJ2-7, with D unresolved. The germline V gene encodes CDR1 SGHNT and CDR2 YENEEA. Trimming removed 5 bases from V and 1 base from J, with 9 bases in between. The CDR3 sequence is 13 residues long. For the CDR3, the DNA is TGTGCCAGCAGCGTTATTCCGTCCTACGAGCAGTACTTC. This encodes CASSVIPSYEQYF.

This chain links TRBV18 with TRBJ2-2, with D uncertain. The CDR3 runs 16 residues. The germline gives CDR1 KGHSH, CDR2 LQKENI. V lost 3 bases to trimming and J lost 5 bases, with 16 bases between them. The CDR3, as DNA: TGTGCCAGCTCACCGTCACCAGTATCCAGTACCGGGGAGCTGTTTTTT. Its translation: CASSPSPVSSTGELFF.

The chain recombines TRBV5-8 with TRBJ1-5; 7 bases align to TRBD1. CDR3 length: 14 amino acids. The V gene's germline CDR1 is SGHTS and CDR2 YDEGEE. The ends lost 4 bases at V and 7 bases at J; junction bases unmatched: 8. CDR3 nucleotide sequence: TGTGCCAGCAGCGCCAGACAGGGTTGGCAGCCCCAGCATTTT. Amino acids: CASSARQGWQPQHF.

The chain is built from TRBV12-3 or TRBV12-4 and TRBJ1-1; D uncertain. This CDR3 has 13 residues. Trimming took 5 bases from V and 3 from J, leaving 10 bases between them. The CDR3 is CASSHRLDTEAFF. The CDR3 DNA follows: TGTGCCAGCAGTCATCGACTGGACACTGAAGCTTTCTTT.

In this sample, this clone turned up once. The chain joins TRBV10-3 to TRBJ1-4, with TRBD1 identical over 8 bases. The CDR3 contains 14 residues. Germline CDR1 reads ENHRY; CDR2 reads SYGVKD. The J segment lost 7 bases and the V segment lost 4 bases, leaving 5 bases of the junction unmatched. The chain's CDR3 is CAISGARGREKLFF. In DNA, the CDR3 is TGTGCCATCAGTGGGGCCAGGGGGCGTGAAAAACTGTTTTTT.

The chain is built from TRBV10-3 and TRBJ1-1, with 7 bases lining up with TRBD1. This CDR3 is 13 amino acids long. Germline CDR1 and CDR2: ENHRY and SYGVKD. Germline trimming cut 6 bases from V and 11 bases from J; bases unmatched to any gene: 12. Here the CDR3 reads CAISPRQGMFAFF. In nucleotides, the CDR3 is TGTGCCATCAGCCCGCGACAGGGTATGTTCGCTTTCTTT.

The chain has TRBV5-1 and TRBJ2-5; 11 nucleotides align to TRBD2. This CDR3 has 16 residues. Germline loops: CDR1 SGHRS, CDR2 YFSETQ. V shed 2 bases and J 4 bases; nucleotides not matched to a gene: 7. CDR3 region: CASSFKTSGGRETQYF. CDR3 DNA: TGCGCCAGCAGCTTTAAAACTAGCGGGGGAAGAGAGACCCAGTACTTC.

This clone has a handful of counts. V and J are TRBV6-5 and TRBJ1-3, with TRBD1 identical over 7 bases. V was pared by 6 bases and J by 4 bases, with 6 bases of the junction left unmatched. This CDR3 contains 14 residues. Per germline, CDR1 MNHEY and CDR2 SVGAGI. The CDR3 region is CASRVTGSGNTIYF. CDR3 in DNA: TGTGCCAGCAGAGTGACAGGGTCGGGAAACACCATATATTTT.

V usage is TRBV3-1 (or the pseudogene TRBV3-2) and J usage is TRBJ2-6; a possible D gene is TRBD1 (5 bases). The CDR3 sequence is 17 residues long. Germline CDR1 is LGHDT and CDR2 is YNNKEL (reference sequence). V was cut by 4 bases and J by 4 bases, with 17 bases left in between. CDR3 sequence reads: CASSPAGMVDGANVLTF. The CDR3 nucleotides are TGTGCCAGCAGCCCCGCAGGGATGGTTGACGGGGCCAACGTCCTGACTTTC.

CDR3 DNA sequence: TGTGCCACCAGCAGGGAGATGCAGGAAACTGAAGCTTTCTTT. It yields the protein CATSREMQETEAFF. This chain uses TRBV15 with TRBJ1-1, with D unclear. This CDR3 is 14 amino acids long. In germline, CDR1 is LNHNV, CDR2 YYDKDF (reference sequence). The V and J ends lost 3 bases and 5 bases respectively, with 13 bases between them.

DNA for the CDR3: TGTGCCAGCAGTTTATGTGGAGGGGAGGGACAGCTTTGTTCCTACAATGAGCAGTTCTTC. Encoded protein: CASSLCGGEGQLCSYNEQFF. This sequence joins TRBV28 and TRBJ2-1; D tentatively reads TRBD1 or TRBD2 (7 bases each). Looked up from germline, CDR1 is MDHEN and CDR2 is SYDVKM. The CDR3 has 20 amino acids. The V and J ends lost 0 bases and 1 base respectively, with 22 bases between them.

This clone has only a few counts. The V call is TRBV6-6, the J call TRBJ1-2, with 7 positions matching TRBD1. V lost 6 bases to trimming and J lost 4 bases; unmatched junction nucleotides: 8. The germline V gene has CDR1 MNHNY and CDR2 SVGAGI (reference sequence). CDR3 length: 14 residues. The CDR3 sequence is CASSPGTATYGYTF. CDR3 DNA: TGTGCCAGCAGCCCCGGGACAGCCACCTATGGCTACACCTTC.

The chain employs TRBV5-1 and TRBJ2-7; 8 bases agree with TRBD2. After removal of 0 bases from V and 4 bases from J, the junction contained 3 bases not matched to a gene. Germline V gene lookup returns CDR1 SGHRS and CDR2 YFSETQ. This CDR3 is built from 14 residues. The CDR3 reads CASSLVVAGYEQYF. CDR3 in DNA: TGCGCCAGCAGCTTGGTCGTAGCGGGATACGAGCAGTACTTC.

V usage is TRBV6-5 and J usage is TRBJ1-6; D remains unclear. Germline V gives CDR1 MNHEY, CDR2 SVGAGI. Trimming stripped 8 bases from V and 4 bases from J, with 9 bases between. The CDR3 totals 13 residues. The CDR3 DNA sequence: TGTGCCAGCTCCCTCTTATATAATTCACCCCTCCACTTT. It yields the protein CASSLLYNSPLHF.